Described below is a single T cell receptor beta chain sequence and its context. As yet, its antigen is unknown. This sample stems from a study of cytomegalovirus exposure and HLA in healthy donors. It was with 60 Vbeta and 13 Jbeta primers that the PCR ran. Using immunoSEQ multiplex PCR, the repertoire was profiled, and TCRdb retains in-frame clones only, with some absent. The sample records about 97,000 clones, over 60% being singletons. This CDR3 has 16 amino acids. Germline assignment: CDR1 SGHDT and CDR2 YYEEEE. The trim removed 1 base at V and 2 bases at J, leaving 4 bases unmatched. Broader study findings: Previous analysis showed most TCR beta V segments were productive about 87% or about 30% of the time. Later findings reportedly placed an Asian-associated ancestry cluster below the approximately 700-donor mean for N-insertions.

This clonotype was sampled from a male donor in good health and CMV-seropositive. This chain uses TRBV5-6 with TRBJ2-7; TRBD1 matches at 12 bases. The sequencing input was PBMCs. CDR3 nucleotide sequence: TGTGCCAGCAGCTTGTTGGGACAGGGGGCCCCCTACGAGCAGTACTTC. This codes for CASSLLGQGAPYEQYF.